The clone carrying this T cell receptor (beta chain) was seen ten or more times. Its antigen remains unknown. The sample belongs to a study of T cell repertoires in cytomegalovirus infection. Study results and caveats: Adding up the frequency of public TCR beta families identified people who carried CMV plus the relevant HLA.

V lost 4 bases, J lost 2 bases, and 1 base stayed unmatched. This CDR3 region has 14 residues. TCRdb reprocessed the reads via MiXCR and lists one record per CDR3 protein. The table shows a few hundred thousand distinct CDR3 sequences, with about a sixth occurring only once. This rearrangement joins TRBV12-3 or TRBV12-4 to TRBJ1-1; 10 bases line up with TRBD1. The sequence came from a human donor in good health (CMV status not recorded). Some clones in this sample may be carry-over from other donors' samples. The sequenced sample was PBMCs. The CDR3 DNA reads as TGTGCCAGCAGTTGGACAGGGGGAAACACTGAAGCTTTCTTT. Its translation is CASSWTGGNTEAFF.